Below, 21 T cell receptor beta chains from the same sample are listed, as sequenced in a study of CD8+ T cells in alopecia areata. The authors extracted RNA and reverse transcribed it into cDNA as the sequencing template. Only in-frame clones appear in the TCRdb table, and some are missing; sequencing was by immunoSEQ multiplex PCR. The sample shows some 180,000 clones, roughly 60% of them seen only once. The sample consisted of CD4+ T cells sorted from blood, taken at week 0. All receptors derive from a human donor with alopecia areata.

The rearrangement joins TRBV30 to TRBJ1-2, with TRBD1 matching over 8 bases. CDR3 size: 14 residues. CDR1 is GTSNPN and CDR2 is SVGIG in the germline V gene (reference sequence). J lost 8 bases, V lost 0 bases, and 8 bases had no gene match. The CDR3 here is CAWSVTGGSSGYTF. The DNA of the CDR3 is TGTGCCTGGAGTGTAACAGGGGGATCGTCCGGCTACACCTTC.

This chain links TRBV30 with TRBJ2-1, with D perhaps matching TRBD2 (7 bases). V lost 3 bases to trimming and J lost 5 bases, with 14 bases between them. This CDR3 contains 14 residues. Germline-derived CDR1 and CDR2 are GTSNPN and SVGIG (reference sequence). CDR3 loop: CAWSPGGPHNEQFF. CDR3 DNA sequence: TGTGCCTGGAGCCCCGGGGGGCCACACAATGAGCAGTTCTTC.

The rearrangement joins TRBV25-1 to TRBJ2-7, with 9 bases that match TRBD1. V lost 4 bases, J lost 9 bases, and 16 bases stayed unmatched. Germline values: CDR1 MGHDK, CDR2 SYGVNS. CDR3 length: 16 amino acids. The DNA for the CDR3 is TGTGCCAGCAGTGGCACACCGGACAGGGGCATGGGGCGGCAGTACTTC. Its translation is CASSGTPDRGMGRQYF.

CDR3 DNA sequence: TGCGCCAGCAGTAGCGGGCCCGGGTACGAGCAGTACTTC. Protein product: CASSSGPGYEQYF. The genes are TRBV5-1 and TRBJ2-7; 7 bases map to TRBD2. Germline V gene lookup returns CDR1 SGHRS and CDR2 YFSETQ. The junction had 6 bases not matched to a gene; V was cut back by 5 bases and J by 4 bases. This CDR3 comprises 13 residues.

The chain uses TRBV29-1 and TRBJ1-4; D ambiguous. V dropped 5 bases and J dropped 8 bases, with 9 bases sitting between them. This CDR3 comprises 11 residues. Germline V gene sequence: CDR1 SQVTM, CDR2 ANQGSEA. The CDR3 reads CSVSRGEKLFF. The CDR3 DNA sequence: TGCAGCGTTTCGCGAGGGGAAAAACTGTTTTTT.

This rearrangement joins TRBV2 to TRBJ1-4, with D perhaps matching TRBD1 (6 bases). V was shortened by 7 bases and J by 8 bases, with 17 bases between the two germline ends. This CDR3 has 14 amino acids. From germline, CDR1 is SNHLY and CDR2 FYNNEI. CDR3 in amino acids: CASNRDAAGEKLFF. The CDR3 DNA follows: TGTGCCAGCAACAGGGACGCCGCTGGGGAAAAACTGTTTTTT.

The CDR3 here is CAWLRTTGDGTEAFF. In DNA, the CDR3 is TGTGCCTGGTTGAGGACTACAGGGGATGGAACTGAAGCTTTCTTT. This chain links TRBV30 with TRBJ1-1; 7 bases align to TRBD1. With 5 bases clipped from V and 5 bases from J, the junction kept 14 bases outside the gene matches. Germline CDR1 GTSNPN, CDR2 SVGIG (reference sequence). CDR3 length: 15 residues. The entire variable domain, with the rest obtained from reference TRBV30 and TRBJ1-1, is as follows: SQTIHQWPATLVQPVGSPLSLECTVEGTSNPNLYWYRQAAGRGLQLLFYSVGIGQISSEVPQNLSASRPQDRQFILSSKKLLLSDSGFYLCAWLRTTGDGTEAFFGQGTRLTVV.

As to this clone: The sample contains more than one DNA sequence encoding this CDR3. This chain connects TRBV18 to TRBJ2-5; D gene uncertain. This CDR3 is built from 12 residues. The germline V and J ends were trimmed by 2 bases and 2 bases, with 3 bases remaining between them. The germline V gene encodes CDR1 KGHSH and CDR2 LQKENI. The CDR3 DNA follows: TGTGCCAGCTCACCAGGGCAAGAGACCCAGTACTTC. Amino acids: CASSPGQETQYF.

The J gene is TRBJ1-5, the V gene TRBV6-1; 7 bases map to TRBD1. Germline V gene sequence: CDR1 MNHNS, CDR2 SASEGT. Losses at the gene ends were 1 base for V and 4 bases for J; bases not matched to a gene: 4. The CDR3 runs 15 residues. CDR3 sequence reads: CASSEVGTANQPQHF. DNA for the CDR3: TGTGCCAGCAGTGAAGTGGGGACAGCTAATCAGCCCCAGCATTTT.

This clone was seen a few times. The rearrangement uses TRBV23-1 and TRBJ1-5; D gene ambiguous. TRBV23-1 is annotated as an ORF whose role is uncertain. The CDR3 has 18 amino acids. V lost 0 bases to trimming and J lost 4 bases, with 19 bases between them. The CDR3 region has the DNA TGCGCCAGCAGTCAATCTAGGAGGGATCGGTCTCTGAATCAGCCCCAGCATTTT. Translated: CASSQSRRDRSLNQPQHF.

Comment on this clone: Within the sample, other DNA sequences also encode this same CDR3. The CDR3 DNA sequence: TGTGCCTCTTCGGGGCCAGATACGCAGTATTTT. Encoded protein: CASSGPDTQYF. The V and J genes are TRBV2 and TRBJ2-3; D is possibly TRBD1 or TRBD2 (5 bases each). The CDR3 has 11 amino acids. V lost 11 bases and J 4 bases, leaving 10 bases between the germline ends. In germline, CDR1 is SNHLY, CDR2 FYNNEI.

The V gene is TRBV30, the J gene TRBJ1-2; D remains ambiguous. This CDR3 has 15 amino acids. The germline V gene encodes CDR1 GTSNPN and CDR2 SVGIG (reference sequence). V lost 0 bases to trimming and J lost 4 bases, with 15 bases between them. CDR3 sequence reads: CAWSVRQQSAYGYTF. In DNA, the CDR3 is TGTGCCTGGAGTGTCAGGCAGCAGTCCGCCTATGGCTACACCTTC.

V usage is TRBV10-3 and J usage is TRBJ2-5, with 7 positions matching TRBD1. CDR3 size: 14 residues. Germline trimming cut 4 bases from V and 5 bases from J; bases unmatched to any gene: 7. CDR1 ENHRY and CDR2 SYGVKD come from the germline V gene. CDR3 amino acids: CAISADRVGETQYF. In DNA, the CDR3 is TGTGCCATCAGTGCTGACAGGGTTGGGGAGACCCAGTACTTC.

The chain links TRBV2 to TRBJ2-3; 7 bases match TRBD2. Looked up from germline, CDR1 is SNHLY and CDR2 is FYNNEI. The CDR3 extends over 11 amino acids. Trimming cost V 7 bases and J 8 bases; bases outside gene matches: 3. CDR3 nucleotide sequence: TGTGCCAGCACCCGGGGGGTTACGCAGTATTTT. It encodes CASTRGVTQYF.

This chain joins TRBV29-1 and TRBJ2-7, with D possibly matching TRBD1 (6 bases). The CDR3 runs 13 residues. The V and J ends lost 3 bases and 5 bases respectively, with 14 bases between them. In germline, CDR1 is SQVTM, CDR2 ANQGSEA. The CDR3 loop reads CSVEGQGFDEQYF. The CDR3 DNA sequence: TGCAGCGTTGAGGGCCAGGGGTTCGACGAGCAGTACTTC.

This clone has only a few counts. This chain connects TRBV2 to TRBJ1-5, with 8 bases identical to TRBD1. The junction had 5 bases not matched to a gene; V was cut back by 8 bases and J by 2 bases. This CDR3 spans 14 amino acids. Germline CDR1 and CDR2: SNHLY and FYNNEI. CDR3: CASLRGQGNQPQHF. In DNA, the CDR3 is TGTGCCAGCCTAAGGGGACAGGGCAATCAGCCCCAGCATTTT.

The chain carries TRBV30 and TRBJ1-2, with 8 nucleotides matching TRBD1. Germline trimming cut 0 bases from V and 6 bases from J; bases unmatched to any gene: 9. The length of the CDR3 is 15 residues. Germline CDR1 and CDR2: GTSNPN and SVGIG (reference sequence). The CDR3 loop reads CAWSVRLTGGDGYTF. The CDR3 DNA is TGTGCCTGGAGTGTACGGCTAACAGGGGGAGATGGCTACACCTTC.

The V call is TRBV30, the J call TRBJ2-3; D is perhaps TRBD1 or TRBD2 (6 bases each). Germline lookup yields CDR1 GTSNPN and CDR2 SVGIG (reference sequence). V lost 7 bases and J 5 bases, leaving 25 bases between the germline ends. This CDR3 is 16 amino acids long. The DNA of the CDR3 is TGTGCCTCCACACCCCCAGCAGGGGCCGGGGGAGATACGCAGTATTTT. This encodes CASTPPAGAGGDTQYF.

This chain joins TRBV5-1 and TRBJ1-5; 10 nucleotides agree with TRBD1. CDR1 is SGHRS and CDR2 is YFSETQ in the germline V gene. CDR3 length: 16 residues. Trimming removed 4 bases from V and 4 bases from J; junction bases left unmatched: 8. Here the CDR3 reads CASSPVPGQGNQPQHF. The CDR3, as DNA: TGCGCCAGCAGCCCGGTCCCGGGACAGGGGAATCAGCCCCAGCATTTT.

The chain combines TRBV27 with TRBJ2-1; possible D gene TRBD2, 7 bases. V was trimmed by 8 bases and J by 6 bases, leaving 17 bases between them. The germline gives CDR1 MNHEY, CDR2 SMNVEV (reference sequence). This CDR3 region has 14 residues. The CDR3 reads CASYPGGAINEQFF. The CDR3 nucleotides read TGTGCCAGCTATCCTGGGGGGGCAATCAATGAGCAGTTCTTC.

This clone was detected only once. This chain links TRBV4-1 with TRBJ1-5; D uncertain. The CDR3 spans 15 residues. The germline gives CDR1 MGHRA, CDR2 YSYEKL. V was trimmed by 0 bases and J by 0 bases, leaving 6 bases between them. CDR3 sequence: CASSQDWNSNQPQHF. The DNA for the CDR3 is TGCGCCAGCAGCCAAGATTGGAATAGCAATCAGCCCCAGCATTTT.